This paragraph reports one T cell receptor (beta chain). Antigen: not known. Clones were sequenced by immunoSEQ multiplex PCR, and TCRdb holds only the in-frame ones, with some missing. The sample has some 74,000 clones; 80% to 95% are singletons. CDR1 is MNHEY and CDR2 is SMNVEV in the germline V gene (reference sequence). The CDR3 spans 13 residues. These data belong to a study of cytomegalovirus exposure and HLA in healthy donors. Study-wide context: Both the approximately 130 validation repertoires and the approximately 640 first-cohort repertoires used the same platform, as reported by a later analysis.

Study outcomes and limitations: Altogether, 150 to 200 TCR beta chains were recorded as cytomegalovirus-associated. Among the CMV-associated chains, a few were confirmed in vitro as specific for CMV antigens.

The sample was PBMCs. The receptor's source is a woman between 25 and 40 years old in good health and CMV-seronegative. V usage is TRBV27 and J usage is TRBJ2-7; D unresolved. CDR3 DNA: TGTGCTCAATGTTCAATCCACTTATACGAGCAGTACTTC. Translating it yields CAQCSIHLYEQYF.